The 10 T cell receptor beta chains below were found in one sample sequenced in a study of blood T cell repertoires in COVID-19. Sequenced by immunoSEQ multiplex PCR; TCRdb stores in-frame clones only, minus some. Of more than 250,000 clones listed, approximately 84% were seen once; the top ten hold roughly a tenth. Input material: PBMCs or T cells enriched from blood (not recorded which). Receptor source: a woman between 18 and 29 years old who had recovered from COVID-19.

The rearrangement links TRBV30 to TRBJ1-1; D is possibly TRBD1 (5 bases). Germline V gives CDR1 GTSNPN, CDR2 SVGIG (reference sequence). The CDR3 loop spans 13 amino acids. Trimming took 2 bases from V and 6 from J, leaving 13 bases between them. The CDR3 is CAWSIGWGAEAFF. The CDR3 bases are TGTGCCTGGAGTATCGGGTGGGGGGCTGAAGCTTTCTTT. The full variable domain, with the rest looked up from reference TRBV30 and TRBJ1-1, is SQTIHQWPATLVQPVGSPLSLECTVEGTSNPNLYWYRQAAGRGLQLLFYSVGIGQISSEVPQNLSASRPQDRQFILSSKKLLLSDSGFYLCAWSIGWGAEAFFGQGTRLTVV.

This rearrangement joins TRBV28 to TRBJ1-2, with no clear D. The germline gives CDR1 MDHEN, CDR2 SYDVKM. The CDR3 is 12 amino acids. V shed 7 bases and J shed 3 bases, with 9 bases lying between them. Here the CDR3 reads CASTSTDYGYTF. CDR3 nucleotide sequence: TGTGCCAGCACTTCTACCGACTATGGCTACACCTTC.

In DNA, the CDR3 is TGTGCCAGCAGAGATCCCGGGACAGGGAATGAAAAACTGTTTTTT. Its protein is CASRDPGTGNEKLFF. This chain joins TRBV28 and TRBJ1-4; 9 nucleotides line up with TRBD1. V lost 6 bases to trimming and J lost 5 bases; unmatched junction nucleotides: 7. CDR3 length: 15 amino acids. Germline V CDR1 and CDR2: MDHEN, SYDVKM. Using reference TRBV28 and TRBJ1-4 for the parts outside the CDR3, the full variable domain is DVKVTQSSRYLVKRTGEKVFLECVQDMDHENMFWYRQDPGLGLRLIYFSYDVKMKEKGDIPEGYSVSREKKERFSLILESASTNQTSMYLCASRDPGTGNEKLFFGSGTQLSVL.

This clone occurred a few times. The chain combines TRBV10-3 with TRBJ1-2; D is possibly TRBD1 (6 bases). The germline V gene has CDR1 ENHRY and CDR2 SYGVKD. The CDR3 has 19 amino acids. The germline V and J ends were trimmed by 2 bases and 0 bases, with 22 bases remaining between them. CDR3 DNA sequence: TGTGCCATCAGTGAGATGGACAGCACCTTCATCTTTTCTAACTATGGCTACACCTTC. The encoded protein is CAISEMDSTFIFSNYGYTF.

J is TRBJ2-1 and V is TRBV5-1, with 9 positions matching TRBD1. V lost 2 bases, J lost 3 bases, and 3 bases stayed unmatched. Germline-derived CDR1 and CDR2 are SGHRS and YFSETQ. There are 15 residues in the CDR3. The CDR3 protein is CASSLETGGYNEQFF. DNA of the CDR3: TGCGCCAGCAGCTTAGAGACAGGGGGCTACAATGAGCAGTTCTTC.

The chain recombines TRBV30 with TRBJ2-6; D ambiguous. V gave up 7 bases and J gave up 2 bases, with 6 bases separating them. The CDR3 contains 12 residues. Germline lookup yields CDR1 GTSNPN and CDR2 SVGIG (reference sequence). The CDR3 DNA is TGTGCCTCGACACCTGGGGCCAACGTCCTGACTTTC. This sequence encodes CASTPGANVLTF.

This chain links TRBV5-1 with TRBJ2-2, with 7 bases lining up with TRBD1. Germline values: CDR1 SGHRS, CDR2 YFSETQ. This CDR3 contains 15 residues. J lost 3 bases, V lost 3 bases, and 5 bases had no gene match. In DNA form, the CDR3 reads TGCGCCAGCAGCTCCGGGACAGACTACACCGGGGAGCTGTTTTTT. Protein: CASSSGTDYTGELFF.

V and J are TRBV30 and TRBJ1-1; D not resolved. The germline CDR1 and CDR2 sequences are GTSNPN and SVGIG (reference sequence). CDR3 length: 14 amino acids. V lost 0 bases, J lost 4 bases, and 12 bases lay in between. The CDR3 is CAWSVGSGSTEAFF. In DNA, the CDR3 is TGTGCCTGGAGTGTCGGGTCGGGGAGCACTGAAGCTTTCTTT.

J is TRBJ1-1 and V is TRBV30; no clear D gene. This CDR3 region has 13 residues. Germline V gene sequence: CDR1 GTSNPN, CDR2 SVGIG (reference sequence). The V and J ends lost 2 bases and 0 bases respectively, with 7 bases between them. The CDR3 protein is CAWSWGVNTEAFF. CDR3 bases: TGTGCCTGGAGTTGGGGAGTGAACACTGAAGCTTTCTTT. Based on the CDR3 plus reference TRBV30 and TRBJ1-1, the full variable domain is SQTIHQWPATLVQPVGSPLSLECTVEGTSNPNLYWYRQAAGRGLQLLFYSVGIGQISSEVPQNLSASRPQDRQFILSSKKLLLSDSGFYLCAWSWGVNTEAFFGQGTRLTVV.

This clone was found a few times. The rearrangement uses TRBV6-5 and TRBJ2-7; D may be TRBD2 (6 bases). The CDR3 sequence is 15 residues long. The germline V and J ends were trimmed by 0 bases and 4 bases, with 13 bases remaining between them. Per germline, CDR1 MNHEY and CDR2 SVGAGI. CDR3 loop: CASSYSSSEWYEQYF. The CDR3 DNA reads TGTGCCAGCAGTTACTCATCTAGCGAATGGTACGAGCAGTACTTC.